This TCR beta chain comes out of a study of blood T cell repertoires in COVID-19. Study context: Both acute and convalescent COVID-19 samples were obtained from the United States, Italy and Spain. T cells, B-cell-depleted T cells, or PBMCs provided the cDNA or gDNA that served as material.

V lost 0 bases and J 8 bases, leaving 7 bases between the germline ends. Germline assignment: CDR1 LGHNA and CDR2 YSLEER. This CDR3 has 12 residues. In the original analysis: Nucleated cell number was recorded as an estimate derived from reference gene primer amplification. Assay used: immunoSEQ multiplex PCR; TCRdb lists only in-frame clones, some missing. From that table come the V and J calls and clone size; the DNA was used to work out D and trimming. The table lists nearly 45,000 clones, under 90% of them singletons, with about 40% in the top ten. Input material: peripheral blood. The clonotype originates from a human donor in a cohort sampled during active COVID-19. The V call is TRBV4-3, the J call TRBJ1-2, with D uncertain. This CDR3 reads CASSQDRGGYTF. DNA of the CDR3: TGCGCCAGCAGCCAAGATCGAGGCGGCTACACCTTC.